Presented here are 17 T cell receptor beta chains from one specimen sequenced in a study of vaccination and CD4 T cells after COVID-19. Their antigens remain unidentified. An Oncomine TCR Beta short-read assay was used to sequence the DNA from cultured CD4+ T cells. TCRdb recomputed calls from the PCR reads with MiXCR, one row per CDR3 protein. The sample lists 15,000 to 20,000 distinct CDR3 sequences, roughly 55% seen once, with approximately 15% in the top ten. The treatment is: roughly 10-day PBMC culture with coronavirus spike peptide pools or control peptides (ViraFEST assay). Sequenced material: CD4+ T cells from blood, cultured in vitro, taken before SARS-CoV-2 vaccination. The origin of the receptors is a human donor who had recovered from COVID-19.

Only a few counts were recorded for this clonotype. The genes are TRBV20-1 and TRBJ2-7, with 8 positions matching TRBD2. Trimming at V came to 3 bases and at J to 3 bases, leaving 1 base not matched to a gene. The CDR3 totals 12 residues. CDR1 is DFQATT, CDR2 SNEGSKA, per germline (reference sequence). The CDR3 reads CSASGTSYEQYF. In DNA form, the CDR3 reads TGCAGTGCTAGTGGGACTAGCTACGAGCAGTACTTC.

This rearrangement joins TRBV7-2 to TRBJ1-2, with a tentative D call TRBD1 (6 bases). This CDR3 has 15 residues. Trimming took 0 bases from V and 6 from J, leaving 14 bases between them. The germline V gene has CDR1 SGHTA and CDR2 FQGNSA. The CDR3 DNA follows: TGTGCCAGCAGCTTAGCGCGCGGACAGTTTAATGGCTACACCTTC. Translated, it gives CASSLARGQFNGYTF.

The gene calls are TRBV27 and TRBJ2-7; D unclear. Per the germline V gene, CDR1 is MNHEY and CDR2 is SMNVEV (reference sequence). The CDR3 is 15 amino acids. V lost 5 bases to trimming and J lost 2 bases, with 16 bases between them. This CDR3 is CASSLYSRTAYEQYF. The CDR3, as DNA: TGTGCCAGCAGTCTTTATTCGCGGACCGCCTACGAGCAGTACTTC.

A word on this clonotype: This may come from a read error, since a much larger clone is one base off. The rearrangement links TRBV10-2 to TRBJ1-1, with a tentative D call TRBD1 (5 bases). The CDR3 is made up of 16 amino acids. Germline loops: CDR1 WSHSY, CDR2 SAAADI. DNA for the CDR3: TGTGCCAGCAGTTCTCTGTCGGGCAGGGCCGTTACTGAAGCTCTCTTT. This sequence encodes CASSSLSGRAVTEALF.

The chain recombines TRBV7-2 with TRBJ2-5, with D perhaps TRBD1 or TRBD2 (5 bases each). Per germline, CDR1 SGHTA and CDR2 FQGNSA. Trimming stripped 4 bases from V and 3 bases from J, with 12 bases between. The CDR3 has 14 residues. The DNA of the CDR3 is TGTGCCAGCAGCTCCAGGGCGAGGGAAGAGACCCAGTACTTC. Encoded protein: CASSSRAREETQYF.

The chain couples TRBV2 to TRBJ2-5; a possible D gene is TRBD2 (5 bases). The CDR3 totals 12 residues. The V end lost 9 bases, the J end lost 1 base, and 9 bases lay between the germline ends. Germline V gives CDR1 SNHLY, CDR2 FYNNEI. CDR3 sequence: CARGAVQETQYF. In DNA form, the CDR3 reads TGTGCCAGAGGAGCGGTCCAAGAGACCCAGTACTTC.

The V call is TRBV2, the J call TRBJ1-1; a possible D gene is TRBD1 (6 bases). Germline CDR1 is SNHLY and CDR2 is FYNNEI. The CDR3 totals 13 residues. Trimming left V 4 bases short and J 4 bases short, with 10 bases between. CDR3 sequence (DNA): TGTGCCAGCAGTGCCGACAGGCCCACTGAAGCTTTCTTT. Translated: CASSADRPTEAFF.

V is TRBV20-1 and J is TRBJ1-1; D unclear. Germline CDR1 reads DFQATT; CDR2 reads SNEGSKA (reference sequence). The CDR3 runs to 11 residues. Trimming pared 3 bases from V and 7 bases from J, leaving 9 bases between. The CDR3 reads CSASRKDEAFF. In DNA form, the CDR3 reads TGCAGTGCTAGTCGGAAGGATGAAGCTTTCTTT.

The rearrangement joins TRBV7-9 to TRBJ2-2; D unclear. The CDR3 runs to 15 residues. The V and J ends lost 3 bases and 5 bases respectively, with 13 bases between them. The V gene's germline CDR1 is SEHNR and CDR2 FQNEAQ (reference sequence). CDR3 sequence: CASSFTRGETGELFF. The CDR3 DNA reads TGTGCCAGCAGCTTTACGAGAGGAGAAACCGGGGAGCTGTTTTTT.

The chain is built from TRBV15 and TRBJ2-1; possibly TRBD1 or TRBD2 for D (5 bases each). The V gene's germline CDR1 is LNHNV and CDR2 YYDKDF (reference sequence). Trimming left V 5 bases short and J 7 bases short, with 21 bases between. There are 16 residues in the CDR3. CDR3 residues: CATSPQGTLRRNEQFF. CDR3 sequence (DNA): TGTGCCACCAGCCCCCAAGGGACCCTCCGACGGAATGAGCAGTTCTTC.

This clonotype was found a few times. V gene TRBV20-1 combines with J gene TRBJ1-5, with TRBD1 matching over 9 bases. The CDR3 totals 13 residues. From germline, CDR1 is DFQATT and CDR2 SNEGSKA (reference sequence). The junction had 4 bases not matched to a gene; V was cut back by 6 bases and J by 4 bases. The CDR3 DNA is TGCAGTGCAAACGGACAGGGGAATCAGCCCCAGCATTTT. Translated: CSANGQGNQPQHF.

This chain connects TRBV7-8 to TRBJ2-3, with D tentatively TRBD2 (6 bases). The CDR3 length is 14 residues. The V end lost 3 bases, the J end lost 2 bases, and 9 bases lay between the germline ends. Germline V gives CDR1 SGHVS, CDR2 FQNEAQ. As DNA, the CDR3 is TGTGCCAGCAGCTTGGGGACTCTCACAGATACGCAGTATTTT. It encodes CASSLGTLTDTQYF.

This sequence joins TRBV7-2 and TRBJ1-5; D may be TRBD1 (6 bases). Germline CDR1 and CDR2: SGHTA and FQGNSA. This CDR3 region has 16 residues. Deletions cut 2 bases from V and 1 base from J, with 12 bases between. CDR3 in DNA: TGTGCCAGCAGCTTATGGGGGCCTCCGAGCAATCAGCCCCAGCATTTT. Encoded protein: CASSLWGPPSNQPQHF.

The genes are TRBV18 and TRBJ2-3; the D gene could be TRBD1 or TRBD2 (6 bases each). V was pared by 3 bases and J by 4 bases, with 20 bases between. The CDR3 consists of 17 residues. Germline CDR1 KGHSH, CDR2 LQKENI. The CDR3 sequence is CASSPYGGPSGADTQYF. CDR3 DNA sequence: TGTGCCAGCTCACCCTACGGGGGCCCCTCCGGAGCAGATACGCAGTATTTT.

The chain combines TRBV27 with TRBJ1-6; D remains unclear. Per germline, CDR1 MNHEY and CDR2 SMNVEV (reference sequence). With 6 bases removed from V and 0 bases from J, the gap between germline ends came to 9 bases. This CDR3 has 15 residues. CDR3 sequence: CASSAAVSYNSPLHF. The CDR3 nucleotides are TGTGCCAGCAGCGCCGCAGTCTCCTATAATTCACCCCTCCACTTT.

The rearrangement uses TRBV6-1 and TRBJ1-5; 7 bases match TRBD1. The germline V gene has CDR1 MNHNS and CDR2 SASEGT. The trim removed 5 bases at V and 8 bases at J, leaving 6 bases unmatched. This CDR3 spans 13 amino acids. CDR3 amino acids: CASSRQGGKPQHF. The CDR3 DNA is TGTGCCAGCAGTCGACAGGGAGGAAAGCCCCAGCATTTT.

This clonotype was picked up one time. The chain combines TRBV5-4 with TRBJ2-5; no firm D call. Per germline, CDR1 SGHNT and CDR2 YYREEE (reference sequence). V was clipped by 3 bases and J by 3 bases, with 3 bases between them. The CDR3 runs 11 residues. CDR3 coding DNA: TGTGCCAGCAGCTGGAAAGAGACCCAGTACTTC. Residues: CASSWKETQYF.